Listed here are 2 T cell receptor beta chains from one sample, sequenced in a study of shared clonotypes between healthy human individuals. Sequencing was performed with immunoSEQ multiplex PCR; in TCRdb, only in-frame clones are kept and a portion is missing. The table shows roughly 86,000 clones, with almost 70% occurring only once. The specimen sequenced was memory CD8+ T cells sorted from blood. The subset is: CD45RO+ cells pooled with CCR7-negative TemRA cells. The receptors originated from a man aged 30 to 45 in good health.

A few counts support this clone. DNA for the CDR3: TGCGCCAGCAGTGGACTAGCGGGAGGCACAGATACGCAGTATTTT. It translates to CASSGLAGGTDTQYF. The J gene is TRBJ2-3, the V gene TRBV10-1, with 12 bases fitting TRBD2. The germline gives CDR1 WNHNN, CDR2 SYGVQD (reference sequence). The CDR3 extends over 15 amino acids. V was pared by 4 bases and J by 1 base, with 0 bases of the junction left unmatched.

This rearrangement joins TRBV27 to TRBJ2-2; D is perhaps TRBD1 (5 bases). The CDR3 totals 16 residues. With 6 bases removed from V and 4 bases from J, the gap between germline ends came to 18 bases. Germline V gene data show CDR1 as MNHEY and CDR2 as SMNVEV (reference sequence). The CDR3 nucleotides are TGTGCCAGCAGCTTCGGCGGCCCAGGGTCCACCGGGGAGCTGTTTTTT. Its translation is CASSFGGPGSTGELFF.